This T cell receptor (beta chain) comes out of a study of T cell responses to AZD1222 COVID-19 vaccine. Broader study findings: Of spike-specific TCRs, nearly half reportedly target regions left unmutated in variants. Baseline seropositivity occurred in only a handful of AZD1222 recipients. White British ancestry dominated among donors, who included more females, and clonal diversity was possibly underestimated.

Sequencing used immunoSEQ multiplex PCR; TCRdb keeps in-frame clones, though not all of them. Among 55,000 to 65,000 clones listed, roughly 87% were seen once. Notes on this clone: The antigen is undetermined.

Germline V CDR1 and CDR2: MNHEY, SMNVEV (reference sequence). This CDR3 is built from 14 residues. V was cut by 2 bases and J by 1 base, with 3 bases left in between. The J gene is TRBJ1-6, the V gene TRBV27; D is ambiguous. This receptor was taken from an adult in good health. The sequences come from peripheral blood, collected on day 0 of AZD1222 vaccination. The DNA of the CDR3 is TGTGCCAGCAGTTTAAGGTCCTATAATTCACCCCTCCACTTT. It yields the protein CASSLRSYNSPLHF.